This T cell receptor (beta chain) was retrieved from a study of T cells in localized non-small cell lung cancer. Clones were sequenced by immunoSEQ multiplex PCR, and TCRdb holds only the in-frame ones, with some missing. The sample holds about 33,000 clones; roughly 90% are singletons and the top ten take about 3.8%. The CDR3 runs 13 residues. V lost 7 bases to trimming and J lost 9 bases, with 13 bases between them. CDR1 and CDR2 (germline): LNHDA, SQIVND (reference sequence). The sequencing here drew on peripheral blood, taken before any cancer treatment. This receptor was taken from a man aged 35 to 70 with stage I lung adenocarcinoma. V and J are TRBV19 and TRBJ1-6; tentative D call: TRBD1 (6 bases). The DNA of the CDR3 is TGTGCCAGTACTCAACAGGGAGGTTCACCCCTCCACTTT. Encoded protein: CASTQQGGSPLHF.